These T cell receptor beta chains were read from a single sample in a study of T cells in Graves' hyperthyroidism and ophthalmopathy. A single record per CDR3 protein comes from TCRdb applying MiXCR to the multiplex PCR reads. The sample lists 550,000 to 850,000 distinct CDR3 sequences; 15% to 20% were seen once. Material for sequencing was blood. Receptors were obtained from a woman in her 50s with Graves' hyperthyroidism that later progressed to Graves' ophthalmopathy. Each CDR3 is given with its conserved first and last residue. D genes are given only for firm matches. The size of a clone is reported for some rows only, either as once, few or many, or as a class for expanded clones.

CDR3 length | D gene | J gene | V gene | clone size | CDR3 DNA | CDR3 protein
16 | TRBD1 | TRBJ1-6 | TRBV4-1 | . | TGCGCCAGCAGCCATCTGTCGGGACAGGGGGATTCACCCCTCCACTTT | CASSHLSGQGDSPLHF
15 | TRBD1 | TRBJ1-6 | TRBV5-8 | many | TGTGCCAGCAGCTGGGGGGACAGCCGGAATTCACCCCTCCACTTT | CASSWGDSRNSPLHF
17 | TRBD1 | TRBJ2-5 | TRBV11-1 | few | TGTGCCAGCAGCTTGTTGGGACAGGGGGGCGCCTGGGAGACCCAGTACTTC | CASSLLGQGGAWETQYF
14 | . | TRBJ2-3 | TRBV27 | few | TGTGCCAGCAGTTTGGGCAGGGTGGCAGATACGCAGTATTTT | CASSLGRVADTQYF
14 | TRBD2 | TRBJ2-5 | TRBV5-8 | few | TGTGCCAGCGGCAGGATAGCGGGTCAAGAGACCCAGTACTTC | CASGRIAGQETQYF
13 | . | TRBJ2-6 | TRBV29-1 | . | TGCAGCGTCGCGGGACTTTCCTCTGATGTCCTGACTTTC | CSVAGLSSDVLTF
15 | TRBD2 | TRBJ2-2 | TRBV19 | . | TGTGCCAGTAGTACGGGACTAGGGGGTGCCGGGGAGCTGTTTTTT | CASSTGLGGAGELFF
15 | TRBD1 | TRBJ1-2 | TRBV19 | few | TGTGCCAGTAGTATAGCCCGGACAGGGAACTATGGCTACACCTTC | CASSIARTGNYGYTF
16 | . | TRBJ1-4 | TRBV19 | few | TGTGCCAGTACCCCCCCTGGTATGGCCCATAATGAAAAACTGTTTTTT | CASTPPGMAHNEKLFF
17 | TRBD1 | TRBJ2-2 | TRBV25-1 | . | TGTGCCAGCAGTGATCCTGCGGGGACAGGGGGCACCGGGGAGCTGTTTTTT | CASSDPAGTGGTGELFF
13 | . | TRBJ2-7 | TRBV29-1 | few | TGCAGCGTTTTTGAGCCAGGGAACCACGAGCAGTACTTC | CSVFEPGNHEQYF
13 | . | TRBJ2-7 | TRBV30 | many | TGTGCCGGAAATCGGGCCTTGGGCTACGAGCAGTACTTC | CAGNRALGYEQYF
13 | . | TRBJ2-2 | TRBV11-2 | few | TGTGCCAGCAGGATGGACGGCTCCGGGGAGCTGTTTTTT | CASRMDGSGELFF
18 | TRBD1 | TRBJ1-6 | TRBV3-1 | . | TGTGCCAGCAGCCAACCGCGACAGGGGGCGCGCAAATATTCACCCCTCCACTTT | CASSQPRQGARKYSPLHF
14 | . | TRBJ2-7 | TRBV11-2 | . | TGTGCCAGCAGCTCCTTCAGGAGCTCCTACGAGCAGTACTTC | CASSSFRSSYEQYF
13 | . | TRBJ2-1 | TRBV2 | many | TGTGCCCCCGGGCTTGACAGGAGTAATGAGCAGTTCTTC | CAPGLDRSNEQFF